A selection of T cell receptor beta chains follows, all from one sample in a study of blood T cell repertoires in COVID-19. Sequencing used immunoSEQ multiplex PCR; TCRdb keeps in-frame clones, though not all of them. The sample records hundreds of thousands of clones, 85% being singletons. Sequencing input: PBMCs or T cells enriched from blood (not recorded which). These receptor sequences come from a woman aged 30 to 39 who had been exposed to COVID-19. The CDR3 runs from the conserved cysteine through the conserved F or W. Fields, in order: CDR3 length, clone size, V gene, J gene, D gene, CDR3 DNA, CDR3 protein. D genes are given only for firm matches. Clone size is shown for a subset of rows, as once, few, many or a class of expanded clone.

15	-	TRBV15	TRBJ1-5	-	TGTGCCACCAGCAGAGAGGGGGAGGGTTCTCAGCCCCAGCATTTT	CATSREGEGSQPQHF
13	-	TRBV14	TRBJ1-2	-	TGTGCCAGCAGCCAAGACATCAGCTATGGCTACACCTTC	CASSQDISYGYTF
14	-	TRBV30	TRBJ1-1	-	TGTGCCTGGAGTGTGAAGAGGGATTTCACTGAAGCTTTCTTT	CAWSVKRDFTEAFF
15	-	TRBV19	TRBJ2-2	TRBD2	TGTGCCAGTAGTATACTAGCGGGGGACACCGGGGAGCTGTTTTTT	CASSILAGDTGELFF
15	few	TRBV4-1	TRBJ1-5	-	TGCGCCAGCAGCCCCCCCAGGGAAGCAGGTCAGCCCCAGCATTTT	CASSPPREAGQPQHF
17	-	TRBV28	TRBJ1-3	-	TGTGCCAGCACAGGGGCCGACAGGTTGAACTCTGGAAACACCATATATTTT	CASTGADRLNSGNTIYF
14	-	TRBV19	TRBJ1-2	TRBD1	TGTGCCAGTAGTATTGGGACAGACACCTATGGCTACACCTTC	CASSIGTDTYGYTF
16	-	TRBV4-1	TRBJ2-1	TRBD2	TGCGCCAGCAGCCCAAGAGTGGCGGGGGGGGACAATGAGCAGTTCTTC	CASSPRVAGGDNEQFF
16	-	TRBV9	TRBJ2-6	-	TGTGCCAGCAGCGAAGAAGACAAGGCTGGGGCCAACGTCCTGACTTTC	CASSEEDKAGANVLTF
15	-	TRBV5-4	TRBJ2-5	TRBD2	TGTGCCAGCAGCCCGGGACTAGCGGCCCTAGGGACCCAGTACTTC	CASSPGLAALGTQYF
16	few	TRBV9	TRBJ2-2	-	TGTGCCAGCAGCGTAGTCACAGGTGCCAGGACCGGGGAGCTGTTTTTT	CASSVVTGARTGELFF
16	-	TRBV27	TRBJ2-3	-	TGTGCCAGCAGTTACGGGGGTTGGGCTAGCACAGATACGCAGTATTTT	CASSYGGWASTDTQYF
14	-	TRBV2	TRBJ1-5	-	TGTGCCAGCAGGATCGGACAGAGTTATCAGCCCCAGCATTTT	CASRIGQSYQPQHF
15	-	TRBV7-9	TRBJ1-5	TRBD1	TGTGCCAGCAGCTTAGGTGGACAGGGGAATCAGCCCCAGCATTTT	CASSLGGQGNQPQHF
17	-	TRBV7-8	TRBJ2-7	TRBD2	TGTGCCAGCAGCAAAAACGCCGGGACTAGCGGGGAAGACGAGCAGTACTTC	CASSKNAGTSGEDEQYF
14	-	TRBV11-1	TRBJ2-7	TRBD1	TGTGCCAGCAGCTTGGACAGGGGGGGGTACGAGCAGTACTTC	CASSLDRGGYEQYF
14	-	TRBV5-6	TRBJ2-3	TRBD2	TGTGCCAGCAGTCGGGGGGGTAGCACAGATACGCAGTATTTT	CASSRGGSTDTQYF
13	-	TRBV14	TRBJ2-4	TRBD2	TGTGCCAGCAGCCAAGAGGGTTGGAAGCTAGCGGACTTC	CASSQEGWKLADF
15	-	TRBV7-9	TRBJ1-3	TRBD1	TGTGCCAGCAGCGCCGACAGGGCCGGGGGAAACACCATATATTTT	CASSADRAGGNTIYF
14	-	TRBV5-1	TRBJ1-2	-	TGCGCCAGCAGCTTGCGGTTTACCGGGGAAGGCTACACCTTC	CASSLRFTGEGYTF
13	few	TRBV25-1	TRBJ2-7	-	TGTGCCAGCAGTAAGCGGCCTGCCTACGAGCAGTACTTC	CASSKRPAYEQYF
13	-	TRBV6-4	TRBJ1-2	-	TGTGCCAGCAGTGAGGTGCTAAACTATGGCTACACCTTC	CASSEVLNYGYTF
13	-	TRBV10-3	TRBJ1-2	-	TGTGCCATCAGTGAGAGGGAGGACTATGGCTACACCTTC	CAISEREDYGYTF
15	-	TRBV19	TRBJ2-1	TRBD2	TGTGCCAGTAATCAACAGACTAGCGGGAGAGTGGGGCAGTTCTTC	CASNQQTSGRVGQFF
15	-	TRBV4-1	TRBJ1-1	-	TGCGCCAGCAGCCAAGTGGGCAGGGTTGACACTGAAGCTTTCTTT	CASSQVGRVDTEAFF
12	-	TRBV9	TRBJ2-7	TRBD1	TGTGCCAGCAGCGGTAACAGGGGATTGCAGTACTTC	CASSGNRGLQYF
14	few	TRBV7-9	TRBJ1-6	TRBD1	TGTGCCAGCAGCTTAGAGACAGGGCAATCACCCCTCCACTTT	CASSLETGQSPLHF
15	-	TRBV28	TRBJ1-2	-	TGTGCCAGCAGTTTACAGGCAGGGGCAAACTATGGCTACACCTTC	CASSLQAGANYGYTF
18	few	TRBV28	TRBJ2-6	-	TGTGCCAGCAGTTTATTAGGATCAGGGGCCTCTGGGGCCAACGTCCTGACTTTC	CASSLLGSGASGANVLTF
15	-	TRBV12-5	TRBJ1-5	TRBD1	TGTGCTAGTGGTACAGGGGACAGGGGTTATCAGCCCCAGCATTTT	CASGTGDRGYQPQHF
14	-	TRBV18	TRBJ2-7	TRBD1	TGTGCCAGCTCCCTGGGGACAGTATCCTACGAGCAGTACTTC	CASSLGTVSYEQYF
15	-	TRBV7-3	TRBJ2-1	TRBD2	TGTGCCAGCAGCTTAATAGCGGGAAGATACAATGAGCAGTTCTTC	CASSLIAGRYNEQFF
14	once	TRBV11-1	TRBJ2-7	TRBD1	TGTGCCAGCAGCTTGACAGGGGGCTGGGACGAGCAGTACTTC	CASSLTGGWDEQYF
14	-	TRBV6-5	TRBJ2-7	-	TGTGCCAGCAGTTTGAATTCTCCCTCGGGCGAGCAGTACTTC	CASSLNSPSGEQYF